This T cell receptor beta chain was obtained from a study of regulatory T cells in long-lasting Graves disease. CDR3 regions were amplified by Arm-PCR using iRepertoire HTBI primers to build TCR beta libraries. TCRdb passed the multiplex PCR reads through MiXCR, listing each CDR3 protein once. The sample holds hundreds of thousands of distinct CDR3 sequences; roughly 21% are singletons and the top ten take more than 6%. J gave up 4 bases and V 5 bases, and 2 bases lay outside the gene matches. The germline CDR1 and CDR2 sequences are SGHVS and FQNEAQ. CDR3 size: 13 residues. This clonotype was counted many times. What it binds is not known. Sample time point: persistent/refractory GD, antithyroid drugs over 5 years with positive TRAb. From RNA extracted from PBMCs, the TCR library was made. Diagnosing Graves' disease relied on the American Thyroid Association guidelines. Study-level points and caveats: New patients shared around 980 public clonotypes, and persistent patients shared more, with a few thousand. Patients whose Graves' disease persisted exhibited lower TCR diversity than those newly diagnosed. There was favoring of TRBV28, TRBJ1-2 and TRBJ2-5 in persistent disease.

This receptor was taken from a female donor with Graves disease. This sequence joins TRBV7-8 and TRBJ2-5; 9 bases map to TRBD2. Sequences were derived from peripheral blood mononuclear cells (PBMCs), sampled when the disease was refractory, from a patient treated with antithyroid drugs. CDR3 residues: CASSRSGRETQYF. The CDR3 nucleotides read TGTGCCAGCAGCCGTAGCGGGAGAGAGACCCAGTACTTC.